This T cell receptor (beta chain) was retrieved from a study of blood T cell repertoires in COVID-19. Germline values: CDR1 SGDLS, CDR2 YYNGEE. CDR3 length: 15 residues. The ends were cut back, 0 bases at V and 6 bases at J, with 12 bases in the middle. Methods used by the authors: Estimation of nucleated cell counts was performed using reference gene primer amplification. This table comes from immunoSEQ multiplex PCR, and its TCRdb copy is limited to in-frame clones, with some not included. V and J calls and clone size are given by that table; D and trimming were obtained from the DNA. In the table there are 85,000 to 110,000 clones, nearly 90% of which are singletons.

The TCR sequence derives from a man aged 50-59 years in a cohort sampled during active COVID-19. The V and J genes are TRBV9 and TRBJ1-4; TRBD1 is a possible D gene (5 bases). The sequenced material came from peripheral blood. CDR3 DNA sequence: TGTGCCAGCAGCGTAGCGGCAGGGAGGGATGAAAAACTGTTTTTT. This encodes CASSVAAGRDEKLFF.